Listed below are T cell receptor beta chains from one sample, sequenced in a study of naive and memory T cell subsets. MiXCR, run by TCRdb on the UMI-ligation and nested PCR reads, gives a single entry per CDR3 protein. The sample has roughly 97,000 distinct CDR3 sequences, roughly 14% seen once. The specimen sequenced was naive CD8+ T cells from blood. Every receptor here comes from a human donor in good health. Each CDR3 is given with its conserved first and last residue. D genes are given only for firm matches. Clone size appears in some rows only: once, few, many, or a class for an expanded clone.

J gene,D gene,clone size,V gene,CDR3 protein,CDR3 DNA
TRBJ2-7,-,many,TRBV10-2,CASSQGTYEQYF,TGCGCCAGTAGCCAGGGGACCTACGAGCAGTACTTC
TRBJ2-7,-,few,TRBV14,CASSPRGEVYEQYF,TGTGCCAGCAGTCCTCGCGGGGAGGTCTACGAGCAGTACTTC
TRBJ2-3,-,-,TRBV2,CASRDQSSTDTQYF,TGTGCCAGCAGAGATCAATCTAGCACAGATACGCAGTATTTT
TRBJ2-1,TRBD2,-,TRBV11-1,CASSSWGLAGGQQFF,TGTGCCAGCAGCTCCTGGGGACTAGCGGGAGGTCAGCAGTTCTTC
TRBJ2-3,TRBD1,few,TRBV5-1,CASSSRQGQSDTQYF,TGCGCCAGCAGCTCCCGACAGGGACAATCAGATACGCAGTATTTT
TRBJ2-1,TRBD1,-,TRBV27,CASSFDRGPYNEQFF,TGTGCCAGCAGTTTTGACAGGGGCCCCTACAATGAGCAGTTCTTC
TRBJ1-4,-,few,TRBV27,CASSLSAREKLFF,TGTGCCAGCAGTTTATCGGCCCGAGAAAAACTGTTTTTT
TRBJ1-2,-,-,TRBV9,CASSALILQGYTF,TGTGCCAGCAGCGCCCTTATATTACAAGGCTACACCTTC
TRBJ2-7,-,many,TRBV20-1,CSARDPDGRPYF,TGCAGTGCTAGAGATCCAGACGGGCGGCCGTACTTC
TRBJ2-7,-,few,TRBV7-9,CASSFSAGLSYEQYF,TGTGCCAGCAGCTTTTCTGCAGGTCTCTCCTACGAGCAGTACTTC
TRBJ1-2,TRBD1,once,TRBV4-2,CASSQTLYFSGTVGYTF,TGTGCCAGCAGCCAGACCCTATATTTCTCCGGGACAGTGGGCTACACCTTC
TRBJ2-1,TRBD2,-,TRBV30,CAWSVGASGIKEEFF,TGTGCCTGGAGTGTCGGGGCTAGCGGGATAAAGGAGGAGTTCTTC
TRBJ2-7,TRBD1,-,TRBV19,CASSIATGDYEQYF,TGTGCCAGTAGTATAGCGACAGGGGACTACGAGCAGTACTTC
TRBJ1-1,-,few,TRBV4-2,CASSQDSGTGNTEAFF,TGTGCCAGCAGCCAAGATAGTGGGACGGGGAACACTGAAGCTTTCTTT
TRBJ2-7,TRBD2,many,TRBV27,CASRRLAGAPYEQYF,TGTGCCAGCAGAAGGCTAGCGGGAGCTCCATACGAGCAGTACTTC
TRBJ1-5,TRBD1,-,TRBV6-2/TRBV6-3,CASSYSQGGQPQHF,TGTGCCAGCAGTTATTCGCAGGGGGGACAGCCCCAGCATTTT
TRBJ1-2,TRBD1,few,TRBV29-1,CSARQGSNYGYTF,TGCAGCGCTCGACAGGGGTCTAACTATGGCTACACCTTC
TRBJ1-4,-,-,TRBV11-1,CASSLGWAVEEKLFF,TGTGCCAGCAGCCTGGGTTGGGCAGTCGAGGAAAAACTGTTTTTT
TRBJ2-1,TRBD2,few,TRBV7-8,CASSLRGLAPINEQFF,TGTGCCAGCAGCTTAAGGGGACTAGCCCCAATCAATGAGCAGTTCTTC
TRBJ1-2,-,few,TRBV5-1,CASSFEGVVYGYTF,TGCGCCAGCAGCTTTGAGGGGGTAGTCTATGGCTACACCTTC
TRBJ2-7,-,-,TRBV28,CASSASSYEQYF,TGTGCCAGCAGTGCGAGCTCCTACGAGCAGTACTTC
TRBJ2-1,-,few,TRBV12-3/TRBV12-4,CASSLSQNLYNEQFF,TGTGCCAGCAGTTTATCACAGAACCTCTACAATGAGCAGTTCTTC
TRBJ1-1,-,-,TRBV4-3,CASSQDPEGRTEAFF,TGCGCCAGCAGCCAAGATCCGGAGGGGAGGACTGAAGCTTTCTTT
TRBJ2-2,-,-,TRBV29-1,CSARPDPNTGELFF,TGCAGCGCCCGTCCAGACCCGAACACCGGGGAGCTGTTTTTT
TRBJ1-5,-,few,TRBV2,CASSHFNPAGQPQHF,TGTGCCAGCAGCCACTTTAATCCCGCGGGGCAGCCCCAGCATTTT
TRBJ2-7,TRBD1,few,TRBV12-5,CASGQARGQGPLGFEQYF,TGTGCTAGTGGGCAAGCCCGGGGACAGGGGCCTTTGGGCTTTGAGCAGTACTTC
TRBJ2-5,-,many,TRBV10-3,CAISESTGEEKTQYF,TGTGCCATCAGTGAGTCGACGGGGGAGGAAAAGACCCAGTACTTC
TRBJ1-1,-,few,TRBV29-1,CSVEGQFNTEAFF,TGCAGCGTTGAAGGCCAGTTCAACACTGAAGCTTTCTTT
TRBJ1-2,-,-,TRBV5-4,CASSQTWGYGYTF,TGTGCCAGCAGCCAAACCTGGGGGTATGGCTACACCTTC
TRBJ2-3,TRBD2,many,TRBV3-1,CASSQGAGVGTDTQYF,TGTGCCAGCAGCCAAGGAGCGGGAGTCGGCACAGATACGCAGTATTTT
TRBJ2-1,-,few,TRBV12-3/TRBV12-4,CASSLAGRVNEQFF,TGTGCCAGCAGTTTAGCGGGAAGGGTCAATGAGCAGTTCTTC
TRBJ1-1,-,once,TRBV7-8,CASSLATVLAEAFF,TGTGCCAGCAGCTTAGCTACGGTTCTGGCTGAAGCTTTCTTT
TRBJ2-5,-,-,TRBV6-1,CASSETGTQYF,TGTGCCAGCAGTGAAACCGGGACCCAGTACTTC
TRBJ1-5,TRBD1,-,TRBV15,CATSGDRGNQPQHF,TGTGCCACCAGCGGAGACAGGGGAAATCAGCCCCAGCATTTT
TRBJ2-5,-,many,TRBV2,CASNAFETQYF,TGTGCCAGCAACGCCTTCGAGACCCAGTACTTC
TRBJ1-2,TRBD1,-,TRBV19,CAGGTGIGYTF,TGTGCCGGGGGGACAGGGATCGGCTACACCTTC
TRBJ2-1,TRBD2,-,TRBV11-2,CASSSPLAGGPGEQFF,TGTGCCAGCAGCTCCCCTCTAGCGGGAGGGCCCGGCGAGCAGTTCTTC
TRBJ1-1,TRBD1,-,TRBV14,CASRRQGTTEAFF,TGTGCCAGCAGGCGACAGGGTACTACTGAAGCTTTCTTT
TRBJ2-7,-,many,TRBV18,CASSPPGGGAAYEQYF,TGTGCCAGCTCACCACCCGGAGGGGGAGCCGCCTACGAGCAGTACTTC
TRBJ2-4,-,many,TRBV4-3,CASSQDSGAKNIQYF,TGCGCCAGCAGCCAAGATTCGGGCGCCAAAAACATTCAGTACTTC
TRBJ2-7,-,-,TRBV14,CASSLGGRVQYF,TGTGCCAGCAGCCTCGGGGGCCGAGTGCAGTACTTC
TRBJ1-5,-,many,TRBV4-2,CASSQEGGNQPQHF,TGTGCCAGCAGCCAAGAGGGGGGGAATCAGCCCCAGCATTTT
TRBJ1-1,-,-,TRBV6-2/TRBV6-3,CASSYSRARMNTEAFF,TGTGCCAGCAGTTACTCGAGGGCCAGGATGAACACTGAAGCTTTCTTT
TRBJ1-1,-,-,TRBV4-3,CASSQVDRPNTEAFF,TGCGCCAGCAGCCAAGTCGACAGGCCGAACACTGAAGCTTTCTTT
TRBJ2-2,-,few,TRBV29-1,CSVPKGVTGELFF,TGCAGCGTCCCGAAGGGGGTCACCGGGGAGCTGTTTTTT
TRBJ2-3,-,-,TRBV20-1,CSASLSGSTDTQYF,TGCAGTGCTAGTCTAAGCGGTAGCACAGATACGCAGTATTTT
TRBJ2-7,-,few,TRBV30,CAWSDVGNEQYF,TGTGCCTGGAGCGACGTAGGGAACGAGCAGTACTTC
TRBJ2-5,TRBD1,few,TRBV5-6,CASSDRGPGTRDPETQYF,TGTGCCAGCAGCGACAGGGGGCCCGGGACCCGAGATCCAGAGACCCAGTACTTC
TRBJ1-1,-,few,TRBV12-3/TRBV12-4,CASSPSLNTEAFF,TGTGCCAGCAGCCCCAGCTTGAACACTGAAGCTTTCTTT
TRBJ1-1,TRBD1,-,TRBV2,CASSRGQEPPYAFF,TGTGCCAGCAGCCGGGGACAGGAGCCACCGTATGCTTTCTTT
TRBJ2-7,TRBD1,-,TRBV24-1,CATSGTGDYEQYF,TGTGCCACCAGTGGGACAGGGGACTACGAGCAGTACTTC
TRBJ2-7,-,few,TRBV7-9,CASSLVEPYEQYF,TGTGCCAGCAGCTTAGTGGAACCCTACGAGCAGTACTTC
TRBJ1-4,-,-,TRBV4-1,CASSQDTGGYTNEKLFF,TGCGCCAGCAGCCAAGATACGGGGGGGTATACTAATGAAAAACTGTTTTTT
TRBJ2-1,TRBD2,-,TRBV7-2,CASSKRGNEQFF,TGTGCCAGCAGCAAGCGGGGGAATGAGCAGTTCTTC
TRBJ1-2,-,few,TRBV5-6,CASSLVGGFFGNYGYTF,TGTGCCAGCAGCTTGGTTGGGGGGTTCTTTGGCAACTATGGCTACACCTTC